The 22 T cell receptor beta chains below come from one sample, sequenced in a study of molecular identifiers for immune sequencing clone quantification. TCRdb processed the PCR reads anew with MiXCR; each CDR3 protein has one entry. Of around 94,000 distinct CDR3 sequences in the sample, around 37% were seen once. Material: naive CD8+ T cells from blood, with Jurkat cell RNA spiked in. Sample subset: FACS-sorted CD8+CD4-CCR7+CD45RA+ naive T cells. The receptors were gathered from a human donor in good health. Some libraries in this study had Jurkat cell RNA spiked in.

A remark on this clonotype: No conserved phenylalanine or tryptophan is present at the end of the CDR3, so a read error is the likely explanation. The V and J genes are TRBV20-1 and TRBJ2-3, with D uncertain. V was clipped by 5 bases and J by 2 bases, with 11 bases between them. This CDR3 comprises 13 residues. Germline lookup yields CDR1 DFQATT and CDR2 SNEGSKA (reference sequence). The chain's CDR3 is CSARIGYTDTQYI. The CDR3 DNA is TGCAGTGCTCGAATAGGGTACACAGATACGCAGTATATT.

This clonotype was seen a single time. At one end, the junction sequence differs from germline, possibly due to a read error. The genes are TRBV9 and TRBJ1-1; possible D gene TRBD1, 6 bases. CDR3 size: 15 residues. CDR1 is SGDLS and CDR2 is YYNGEE in the germline V gene. The CDR3, as DNA: TGTGCCAGCAGCGATGTTAGGGGGATGAACACTGGAGCTTTCTTT. Protein sequence: CASSDVRGMNTGAFF.

This clonotype has a single count. A clone one base away is much larger, so this may be a read error. The chain recombines TRBV10-3 with TRBJ2-3; D is unclear. CDR3 length equals 15 residues. V shed 4 bases and J shed 2 bases, with 13 bases lying between them. Germline CDR1 and CDR2: ENHRY and SYGVKD. The CDR3 loop is CAISGRELTTDTQYF. The CDR3 DNA is TGTGCCATCAGTGGGAGAGAGTTGACCACAGATACGCAGTATTTT.

The J gene is TRBJ2-7, the V gene TRBV20-1; D is perhaps TRBD1 or TRBD2 (5 bases each). This CDR3 comprises 13 residues. V lost 1 base and J lost 5, with 12 bases in between. CDR1 and CDR2 (germline): DFQATT, SNEGSKA (reference sequence). This chain's CDR3 is CSARGPGLHEQYF. As DNA, the CDR3 is TGCAGTGCTAGAGGGCCGGGGCTCCACGAGCAGTACTTC.

The CDR3 loop reads CASRAGETPLHF. The CDR3 region has the DNA TGTGCCAGCAGAGCCGGAGAAACACCCCTCCACTTT. The chain is built from TRBV13 and TRBJ1-6; D gene uncertain. V gave up 6 bases and J gave up 11 bases, with 11 bases separating them. Germline values: CDR1 PRHDT, CDR2 FYEKMQ (reference sequence). The CDR3 extends over 12 amino acids. The full variable domain, with the rest looked up from reference TRBV13 and TRBJ1-6, is AAGVIQSPRHLIKEKRETATLKCYPIPRHDTVYWYQQGPGQDPQFLISFYEKMQSDKGSIPDRFSAQQFSDYHSELNMSSLELGDSALYFCASRAGETPLHFGNGTRLTVT.

Worth noting for this clonotype: A clone one base away is much larger, so this may be a read error. The V call is TRBV28, the J call TRBJ2-7; D not resolved. This CDR3 has 12 amino acids. Germline V lookup: CDR1 MDHEN, CDR2 SYDVKM. V dropped 8 bases and J dropped 0 bases, with 8 bases sitting between them. The CDR3 bases are TGTGCCAGCGTAGTCAGCTCCTACGAGCAGTACTTC. The encoded protein is CASVVSSYEQYF.

This clonotype appeared many times. The chain recombines TRBV2 with TRBJ2-5; 10 bases align to TRBD1. V lost 4 bases to trimming and J lost 7 bases; unmatched junction nucleotides: 3. The CDR3 is 13 amino acids. CDR1 SNHLY and CDR2 FYNNEI come from the germline V gene. This CDR3 is CASSGQGARTQYF. The CDR3 nucleotides are TGTGCCAGCAGTGGACAGGGGGCACGGACCCAGTACTTC.

V and J are TRBV7-9 and TRBJ1-6, with D possibly TRBD1 on 5 matching bases. CDR1 and CDR2 (germline): SEHNR, FQNEAQ (reference sequence). The CDR3 extends over 14 amino acids. V was shortened by 4 bases and J by 6 bases, with 10 bases between the two germline ends. The CDR3 nucleotides read TGTGCCAGCAGCTCTGGTCAGGGTAATTCACCCCTCCACTTT. Residues: CASSSGQGNSPLHF.

As regards this clonotype: It may be a read error: a sequence one base away is much more abundant. The chain recombines TRBV29-1 with TRBJ2-2; 9 nucleotides align to TRBD2. This CDR3 is 12 amino acids long. The germline gives CDR1 SQVTM, CDR2 ANQGSEA. The CDR3 loop is CSGAGGTGELIF. The DNA of the CDR3 is TGCAGCGGAGCGGGAGGCACCGGGGAGCTGATTTTT.

Comment on this clonotype: This may stem from a read error, because a much larger clone lies one nucleotide away. This chain links TRBV5-6 with TRBJ1-1; D is ambiguous. Germline CDR1 is SGHDT and CDR2 is YYEEEE. CDR3 length: 12 residues. V was pared by 0 bases and J by 10 bases, with 10 bases between. Here the CDR3 DNA reads TGTGCCAGCAGCTTGGGATTCGCTGGAGCTTTCTTT. The encoded protein is CASSLGFAGAFF.

This clonotype has at least ten counts. This chain uses TRBV28 with TRBJ1-1, with 7 bases aligning to TRBD1. Trimming at V came to 2 bases and at J to 6 bases, leaving 12 bases not matched to a gene. This CDR3 comprises 16 residues. In germline, CDR1 is MDHEN, CDR2 SYDVKM. CDR3 DNA: TGTGCCAGCAGTTTACATTCGGACAGGAATGGTCCTGAAGCTTTCTTT. Amino acids: CASSLHSDRNGPEAFF.

CDR3 in DNA: TGTGCCAGCAGTTCCGACAGGTTATCGGGCACAGATACGCAGTATTTT. Translated, it gives CASSSDRLSGTDTQYF. The chain uses TRBV12-3 or TRBV12-4 and TRBJ2-3; possibly TRBD1 for D (6 bases). The V and J ends lost 4 bases and 1 base respectively, with 15 bases between them. CDR3 length: 16 residues.

As for this clonotype: A clone one base away is much larger, so this may be a read error. The rearrangement joins TRBV2 to TRBJ1-2; 9 bases match TRBD1. Trimming at V came to 4 bases and at J to 6 bases, leaving 9 bases not matched to a gene. CDR1 is SNHLY, CDR2 FYNNEI, per germline. The CDR3 is made up of 15 amino acids. CDR3 loop: CASSGWTGALDGYTF. CDR3 nucleotides: TGTGCCAGCAGTGGTTGGACAGGGGCATTAGATGGCTACACCTTC.

This clonotype came up a few times. The V gene is TRBV4-1, the J gene TRBJ2-1, with TRBD1 matching 7 bases. Germline V lookup: CDR1 MGHRA, CDR2 YSYEKL. The V and J ends lost 8 bases and 5 bases, in that order; junction bases with no gene match: 15. CDR3 length equals 16 residues. The CDR3 is CASRRPGQALNNEQFF. CDR3 bases: TGCGCCAGCCGGAGGCCAGGACAGGCTCTAAACAATGAGCAGTTCTTC.

The rearrangement uses TRBV14 and TRBJ2-7; D perhaps matches TRBD2 (5 bases). This CDR3 region has 14 residues. In germline, CDR1 is SGHDN, CDR2 FVKESK. The V end was cut by 3 bases, the J end by 3 bases, with 12 bases between. The CDR3 sequence: CASSHPTNIYEQYF. CDR3 bases: TGTGCCAGCAGCCATCCGACTAATATCTACGAGCAGTACTTC.

Only one count was recorded for this clonotype. A much larger clone lies a single base off, so this may be a read error. This chain links TRBV11-2 with TRBJ2-1, with a tentative D call TRBD1 (5 bases). This CDR3 spans 10 amino acids. Germline CDR1 is SGHAT and CDR2 is FQNNGV. The CDR3 DNA is TGTGCCAGCAGCCCAATCTCAGGGATCTTC. Amino acid sequence: CASSPISGIF. Complete variable domain (other parts from reference TRBV11-2 and TRBJ2-1): EAGVAQSPRYKIIEKRQSVAFWCNPISGHATLYWYQQILGQGPKLLIQFQNNGVVDDSQLPKDRFSAERLKGVDSTLKIQPAKLEDSAVYLCASSPISGIFGPGTRLTVL.

On this clonotype: This may come from a read error, since a much larger clone is one base off. The chain recombines TRBV28 with TRBJ2-3; D possibly corresponds to TRBD2 (6 bases). The CDR3 covers 14 residues. Germline V gene data show CDR1 as MDHEN and CDR2 as SYDVKM. Here the CDR3 reads CASRVAESTDSQYF. The CDR3 DNA reads as TGTGCCAGCAGGGTAGCGGAAAGCACAGATTCGCAGTATTTT.

This clonotype was counted only a few times. This chain connects TRBV28 to TRBJ2-1; 12 bases map to TRBD2. Germline trimming cut 9 bases from V and 9 bases from J; bases unmatched to any gene: 9. The CDR3 length is 14 residues. Germline CDR1 is MDHEN and CDR2 is SYDVKM. CDR3 in amino acids: CASRWTSGMTEQFF. The CDR3 DNA is TGTGCCAGTAGATGGACTAGCGGGATGACTGAGCAGTTCTTC. The full variable domain, with the rest looked up from reference TRBV28 and TRBJ2-1, is DVKVTQSSRYLVKRTGEKVFLECVQDMDHENMFWYRQDPGLGLRLIYFSYDVKMKEKGDIPEGYSVSREKKERFSLILESASTNQTSMYLCASRWTSGMTEQFFGPGTRLTVL.

This chain links TRBV9 with TRBJ2-1; 8 bases align to TRBD2. This CDR3 region has 16 residues. Germline V lookup: CDR1 SGDLS, CDR2 YYNGEE. V was pared by 4 bases and J by 6 bases, with 12 bases of the junction left unmatched. The CDR3 DNA sequence: TGTGCCAGCAGCTCCTTAGCGGGAATCGGCAGCAATGAGCAGTTCTTC. Translating it yields CASSSLAGIGSNEQFF. The full variable domain, with the rest looked up from reference TRBV9 and TRBJ2-1, is DSGVTQTPKHLITATGQRVTLRCSPRSGDLSVYWYQQSLDQGLQFLIQYYNGEERAKGNILERFSAQQFPDLHSELNLSSLELGDSALYFCASSSLAGIGSNEQFFGPGTRLTVL.

The table lists this clonotype with many counts. V and J are TRBV7-9 and TRBJ2-1; D possibly corresponds to TRBD2 (6 bases). This CDR3 region has 14 residues. With 1 base removed from V and 8 bases from J, the gap between germline ends came to 12 bases. Germline V gene data show CDR1 as SEHNR and CDR2 as FQNEAQ (reference sequence). The CDR3 loop reads CASSLELAGDEQFF. CDR3 nucleotides: TGTGCCAGCAGCTTAGAACTAGCCGGTGATGAGCAGTTCTTC. The full variable domain, in which reference TRBV7-9 and TRBJ2-1 provide the parts outside the CDR3, is DTGVSQNPRHKITKRGQNVTFRCDPISEHNRLYWYRQTLGQGPEFLTYFQNEAQLEKSRLLSDRFSAERPKGSFSTLEIQRTEQGDSAMYLCASSLELAGDEQFFGPGTRLTVL.

Turning to this clonotype: A much larger clone lies one base from this, so it may be a read error. This chain links TRBV7-6 with TRBJ2-7; tentatively, D is TRBD1 or TRBD2 (5 bases each). Trimming took 2 bases from V and 9 from J, leaving 14 bases between them. The CDR3 is 13 amino acids. Germline CDR1 is SGHVS and CDR2 is FNYEAQ. Written as DNA, the CDR3 is TGTGCCAGCAGCTTAATTGGGTTGGGGGTGCAGTACTTC. The encoded protein is CASSLIGLGVQYF. Supplemented by reference TRBV7-6 and TRBJ2-7, the full variable domain reads GAGVSQSPRYKVTKRGQDVALRCDPISGHVSLYWYRQALGQGPEFLTYFNYEAQQDKSGLPNDRFSAERPEGSISTLTIQRTEQRDSAMYRCASSLIGLGVQYFGPGTRLTVT.

Note on this clonotype: A junction end diverges from the germline sequence, so it may reflect a read error. The chain is built from TRBV7-9 and TRBJ2-7; TRBD1 is a possible D gene (6 bases). CDR1 is SEHNR and CDR2 is FQNEAQ in the germline V gene (reference sequence). The CDR3 sequence is 14 residues long. Here the CDR3 DNA reads TGTGCCAGCAGCTTGTGGTCCAGGGGTCACGAGCGGTACTTC. Translating gives CASSLWSRGHERYF.